This T cell receptor beta chain is drawn from a study of graft-versus-host responses after intestinal transplantation. On the study more broadly: Tacrolimus and steroids were given for about three years to all recipients after anti-thymocyte globulin induction.

Notes on this clone: Its antigen remains unidentified.

Study-level results: Ileal or blood samples showed some GvH clones first, and such clones were also found in recipient marrow. Individuals who had graft-donor T cell macrochimerism had allografts that showed high graft-versus-host to host-versus-graft clonal ratios.

CDR3 size: 16 residues. CDR1 and CDR2 from the germline V gene are MDHEN and SYDVKM. With V trimmed by 4 bases and J by 4 bases, 10 bases remained unmatched. Clones were sequenced by immunoSEQ multiplex PCR, and TCRdb holds only the in-frame ones, with some missing. The sample has approximately 77,000 clones, 85% to 90% seen once. The gene calls are TRBV28 and TRBJ1-3; 7 positions match TRBD1. This sample comprised unstimulated CD4+ T cells sorted from spleen or lymph node cells, obtained before intestinal transplant. This sequence originates from a human donor who received an intestinal transplant. CDR3 amino acids: CASSSTGEARGNTIYF. The CDR3 DNA reads as TGTGCCAGCAGTTCCACAGGGGAAGCGCGCGGAAACACCATATATTTT.